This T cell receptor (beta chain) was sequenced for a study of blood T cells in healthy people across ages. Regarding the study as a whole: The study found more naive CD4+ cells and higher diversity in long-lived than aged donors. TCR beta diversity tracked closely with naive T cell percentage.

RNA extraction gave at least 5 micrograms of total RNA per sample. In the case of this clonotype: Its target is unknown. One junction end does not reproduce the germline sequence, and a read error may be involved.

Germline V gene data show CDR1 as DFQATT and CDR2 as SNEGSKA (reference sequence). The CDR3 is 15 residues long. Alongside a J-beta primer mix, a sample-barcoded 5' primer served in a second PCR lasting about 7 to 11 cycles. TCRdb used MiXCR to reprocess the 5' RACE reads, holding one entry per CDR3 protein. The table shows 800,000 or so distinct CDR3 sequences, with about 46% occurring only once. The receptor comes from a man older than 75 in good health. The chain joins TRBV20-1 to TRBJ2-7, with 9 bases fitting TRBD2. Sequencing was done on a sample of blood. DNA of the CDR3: TGCAGTGTGTGGCACTCTAGCGGGGAATCCTACGAGCAGAACTTC. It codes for CSVWHSSGESYEQNF.